A selection of T cell receptor beta chains follows, all from one sample in a study of blood T cells in healthy people across ages. Via MiXCR, TCRdb re-called the 5' RACE reads, giving one row per CDR3 protein. The data contain some 890,000 distinct CDR3 sequences, about 28% of them singletons. These same records also appear under a second study, on T cells of mothers and their children.

The specimen sequenced was blood. The receptors were sampled from a woman between 40 and 55 years old in good health. Each CDR3 is given with its conserved first and last residue. A D gene is named only where the DNA matches it firmly. Not every row has a clone size; where given, it reads once, few, many or a size class.

d_gene: .
v_gene: TRBV20-1
j_gene: TRBJ1-6
abundance: few
CDR3aa: CSPGTSLHF
CDR3nt: TGCAGTCCAGGGACAAGTCTCCACTTT

d_gene: TRBD2
v_gene: TRBV11-3
j_gene: TRBJ2-5
abundance: few
CDR3aa: CASSTGGLTEETQYF
CDR3nt: TGTGCCAGCAGCACCGGGGGACTAACGGAAGAGACCCAGTACTTC

d_gene: .
v_gene: TRBV5-1
j_gene: TRBJ1-6
abundance: few
CDR3aa: CASSLLQVNNSPLHF
CDR3nt: TGCGCCAGCAGCTTGTTGCAGGTTAATAATTCACCCCTCCACTTT

d_gene: .
v_gene: TRBV12-5
j_gene: TRBJ2-7
abundance: .
CDR3aa: CASGLDPITYEQYF
CDR3nt: TGTGCTAGTGGTTTGGATCCGATTACCTACGAGCAGTACTTC

d_gene: .
v_gene: TRBV3-1
j_gene: TRBJ2-5
abundance: .
CDR3aa: CASSQWTRGETQYF
CDR3nt: TGTGCCAGCAGCCAATGGACAAGAGGAGAGACCCAGTACTTC

d_gene: .
v_gene: TRBV11-3
j_gene: TRBJ2-1
abundance: .
CDR3aa: CASSHGSGEGDNEQFF
CDR3nt: TGTGCCAGCAGTCACGGTTCCGGGGAGGGGGACAATGAGCAGTTCTTC

d_gene: .
v_gene: TRBV6-1
j_gene: TRBJ1-5
abundance: .
CDR3aa: CASSELRARSNQPQHF
CDR3nt: TGTGCCAGCAGTGAACTCAGAGCACGGTCCAATCAGCCCCAGCATTTT

d_gene: TRBD1
v_gene: TRBV20-1
j_gene: TRBJ2-7
abundance: many
CDR3aa: CSATHRGISYEQYF
CDR3nt: TGCAGTGCTACACACAGGGGAATCTCCTACGAGCAGTACTTC

d_gene: TRBD1
v_gene: TRBV20-1
j_gene: TRBJ1-5
abundance: .
CDR3aa: CSAERGHGNQPQHF
CDR3nt: TGCAGTGCGGAGAGGGGGCATGGAAATCAGCCCCAGCATTTT

d_gene: .
v_gene: TRBV14
j_gene: TRBJ2-7
abundance: few
CDR3aa: CASSYYGQYF
CDR3nt: TGTGCCAGCAGCTACTACGGGCAGTACTTC

d_gene: TRBD1
v_gene: TRBV15
j_gene: TRBJ1-2
abundance: many
CDR3aa: CATSRGTGDGYTF
CDR3nt: TGTGCCACCAGCAGAGGGACAGGGGATGGCTACACCTTC

d_gene: TRBD1
v_gene: TRBV20-1
j_gene: TRBJ1-5
abundance: .
CDR3aa: CSAQQGVGGNQPQHF
CDR3nt: TGCAGTGCCCAACAGGGGGTAGGAGGCAATCAGCCCCAGCATTTT

d_gene: .
v_gene: TRBV12-3/TRBV12-4
j_gene: TRBJ1-2
abundance: few
CDR3aa: CASTSGTLYGYTF
CDR3nt: TGTGCCAGCACCTCGGGGACTCTCTATGGCTACACCTTC

d_gene: TRBD1
v_gene: TRBV4-3
j_gene: TRBJ1-1
abundance: .
CDR3aa: CASSPESGGNTEAFF
CDR3nt: TGCGCCAGCAGCCCCGAGTCAGGGGGCAACACTGAAGCTTTCTTT

d_gene: .
v_gene: TRBV7-9
j_gene: TRBJ2-5
abundance: many
CDR3aa: CASSFRRNQETQYF
CDR3nt: TGTGCCAGCAGCTTCCGCAGGAACCAAGAGACCCAGTACTTC

d_gene: TRBD2
v_gene: TRBV5-1
j_gene: TRBJ2-7
abundance: .
CDR3aa: CASSHRTSGNSYEQYF
CDR3nt: TGCGCCAGCAGTCATCGGACTAGCGGTAACTCCTACGAGCAGTACTTC

d_gene: .
v_gene: TRBV28
j_gene: TRBJ2-7
abundance: few
CDR3aa: CASRRATDREQYF
CDR3nt: TGTGCCAGCAGACGGGCTACGGACCGGGAGCAGTACTTC

d_gene: TRBD1
v_gene: TRBV7-9
j_gene: TRBJ2-7
abundance: .
CDR3aa: CASSPPQGQGREQYF
CDR3nt: TGTGCCAGCAGCCCCCCCCAGGGACAGGGACGCGAGCAGTACTTC

d_gene: .
v_gene: TRBV7-3
j_gene: TRBJ2-7
abundance: many
CDR3aa: CASSAEASYEQYF
CDR3nt: TGTGCCTCTTCGGCAGAGGCCTCCTACGAGCAGTACTTC

d_gene: .
v_gene: TRBV6-2/TRBV6-3
j_gene: TRBJ2-5
abundance: .
CDR3aa: CASSPEQISKETQYF
CDR3nt: TGTGCCAGCAGTCCGGAGCAGATTTCGAAAGAGACCCAGTACTTC

d_gene: TRBD1
v_gene: TRBV29-1
j_gene: TRBJ1-6
abundance: few
CDR3aa: CSVGGGQENSPLHF
CDR3nt: TGCAGCGTTGGGGGGGGACAGGAAAATTCACCCCTCCACTTT

d_gene: .
v_gene: TRBV4-3
j_gene: TRBJ2-3
abundance: few
CDR3aa: CASSRAVGSALISTDTQYF
CDR3nt: TGCGCCAGCAGCCGGGCGGTGGGGTCCGCCTTAATTAGCACAGATACGCAGTATTTT

d_gene: .
v_gene: TRBV7-8
j_gene: TRBJ1-4
abundance: .
CDR3aa: CASSYDPGLNEKLFF
CDR3nt: TGTGCCAGCAGTTATGATCCGGGGCTTAATGAAAAACTGTTTTTT

d_gene: .
v_gene: TRBV7-8
j_gene: TRBJ2-5
abundance: many
CDR3aa: CASRIRARGLETQYF
CDR3nt: TGTGCCAGCAGAATCCGTGCCAGGGGCTTGGAGACCCAGTACTTC

d_gene: TRBD1
v_gene: TRBV20-1
j_gene: TRBJ1-2
abundance: few
CDR3aa: CSAYDSYRGGYTF
CDR3nt: TGCAGTGCTTACGACTCTTACAGGGGCGGCTACACCTTC

d_gene: TRBD1
v_gene: TRBV30
j_gene: TRBJ2-5
abundance: many
CDR3aa: CAWSGDREQTQYF
CDR3nt: TGTGCCTGGAGTGGTGACAGGGAGCAGACCCAGTACTTC

d_gene: TRBD1
v_gene: TRBV13
j_gene: TRBJ2-7
abundance: .
CDR3aa: CASSFFRDRDSYEQYF
CDR3nt: TGTGCCAGCAGCTTTTTCCGGGACAGAGACTCCTACGAGCAGTACTTC

d_gene: .
v_gene: TRBV18
j_gene: TRBJ1-1
abundance: few
CDR3aa: CASSLTAGAPNTEAFF
CDR3nt: TGTGCCAGCTCACTCACGGCAGGAGCTCCGAACACTGAAGCTTTCTTT

d_gene: .
v_gene: TRBV10-3
j_gene: TRBJ2-1
abundance: .
CDR3aa: CAISEGTNNEQFF
CDR3nt: TGTGCCATCAGTGAGGGGACAAACAATGAGCAGTTCTTC

d_gene: .
v_gene: TRBV29-1
j_gene: TRBJ1-1
abundance: .
CDR3aa: CSVEGQRPNTEAFF
CDR3nt: TGCAGCGTTGAAGGACAGAGACCAAACACTGAAGCTTTCTTT

d_gene: TRBD2
v_gene: TRBV11-2
j_gene: TRBJ2-7
abundance: .
CDR3aa: CASTRGGWDSSYEQYF
CDR3nt: TGTGCCAGCACCCGGGGGGGGTGGGACTCCTCCTACGAGCAGTACTTC

d_gene: TRBD2
v_gene: TRBV4-2
j_gene: TRBJ2-1
abundance: .
CDR3aa: CASSLFGGGYNEQFF
CDR3nt: TGTGCCAGCAGCCTCTTTGGGGGGGGATACAATGAGCAGTTCTTC

d_gene: .
v_gene: TRBV7-9
j_gene: TRBJ1-2
abundance: .
CDR3aa: CASSSDGPYGYTF
CDR3nt: TGTGCCAGCAGCTCGGACGGCCCCTATGGCTACACCTTC

d_gene: .
v_gene: TRBV4-2
j_gene: TRBJ1-1
abundance: .
CDR3aa: CASSQEQGSNTEAFF
CDR3nt: TGTGCCAGCAGCCAAGAACAAGGATCGAACACTGAAGCTTTCTTT

d_gene: .
v_gene: TRBV30
j_gene: TRBJ2-2
abundance: .
CDR3aa: CAWRVPLPASGYTGELFF
CDR3nt: TGTGCCTGGAGAGTCCCCCTTCCCGCTTCTGGGTACACCGGGGAGCTGTTTTTT